The 27 T cell receptor beta chains below all came from one sample that was sequenced in a study of shared T cell receptors in the human thymus. The data were produced by immunoSEQ multiplex PCR, yet TCRdb's version contains in-frame clones alone and is incomplete. This sample has under 700,000 clones; around three quarters occur once, and the top ten carry less than 0.015%. The data also belong to a second study, concerning human thymus T cells.

Sequencing was performed on thymocytes. These receptors were obtained from a boy younger than two with a congenital heart defect.

The chain is built from TRBV11-2 and TRBJ2-7; maybe TRBD2 (6 bases). Germline-derived CDR1 and CDR2 are SGHAT and FQNNGV. The CDR3 covers 18 residues. The V and J ends lost 3 bases and 1 base respectively, with 22 bases between them. The CDR3 sequence: CASSFRIGSRDISYEQYF. The CDR3 bases are TGTGCCAGCAGCTTTAGGATCGGGAGCAGGGATATATCCTACGAGCAGTACTTC.

This chain links TRBV10-3 with TRBJ2-3; 14 bases align to TRBD2. This CDR3 contains 19 residues. Trimming removed 1 base from V and 4 bases from J; junction bases left unmatched: 10. Germline CDR1 and CDR2: ENHRY and SYGVKD. In DNA form, the CDR3 reads TGTGCCATCAGTGAGTTCGGGACTAGCGGGAGAGAAATCGCAGATACGCAGTATTTT. Translation: CAISEFGTSGREIADTQYF.

DNA of the CDR3: TGTGCCACCAGCAGAGATTCCAGCGGGACCCCTAGCACAGATACGCAGTATTTT. Protein: CATSRDSSGTPSTDTQYF. This chain joins TRBV15 and TRBJ2-3, with TRBD2 matching over 7 bases. CDR3 length: 18 residues. The V gene end was trimmed by 0 bases and the J gene end by 0 bases; junction bases not matched to a gene: 9. Per the germline V gene, CDR1 is LNHNV and CDR2 is YYDKDF (reference sequence).

V is TRBV9 and J is TRBJ2-3; tentatively, D is TRBD2 (5 bases). From germline, CDR1 is SGDLS and CDR2 YYNGEE. The CDR3 consists of 15 residues. V was shortened by 0 bases and J by 0 bases, with 8 bases between the two germline ends. CDR3 sequence: CASSVAGKSTDTQYF. In DNA, the CDR3 is TGTGCCAGCAGCGTAGCCGGGAAGAGCACAGATACGCAGTATTTT.

The chain has TRBV10-3 and TRBJ1-2; 7 bases fit TRBD1. J was trimmed by 8 bases and V by 6 bases; bases with no gene match: 15. CDR1 is ENHRY and CDR2 is SYGVKD in the germline V gene. The CDR3 sequence is 15 residues long. The DNA of the CDR3 is TGTGCCATCAGCAAGACTCAGGGACAGTTCGCGGGCTACACCTTC. The encoded protein is CAISKTQGQFAGYTF.

The chain uses TRBV9 and TRBJ1-2, with D uncertain. The CDR3 spans 13 residues. V lost 5 bases and J 8 bases, leaving 16 bases between the germline ends. Per the germline V gene, CDR1 is SGDLS and CDR2 is YYNGEE. In nucleotides, the CDR3 is TGTGCCAGCAGAGGAACCAGGTCGCAAGGCTACACCTTC. Translated, it gives CASRGTRSQGYTF.

This clone appeared once. The V and J genes are TRBV7-6 and TRBJ2-2; a possible D gene is TRBD1 (6 bases). CDR1 and CDR2 (germline): SGHVS, FNYEAQ. Trimming stripped 2 bases from V and 7 bases from J, with 11 bases between. This CDR3 spans 14 amino acids. The CDR3 spells CASSLPGESGELFF. The CDR3 region has the DNA TGTGCCAGCAGCTTACCAGGGGAGAGCGGGGAGCTGTTTTTT.

V gene TRBV6-1 combines with J gene TRBJ2-7; weak D call: TRBD1 (5 bases). This CDR3 contains 14 residues. Germline V gene data show CDR1 as MNHNS and CDR2 as SASEGT. V was clipped by 7 bases and J by 0 bases, with 13 bases between them. This CDR3 is CASNVAGPSYEQYF. CDR3 sequence (DNA): TGTGCCAGCAATGTGGCAGGGCCCTCCTACGAGCAGTACTTC.

The chain has TRBV15 and TRBJ2-7; the D gene is possibly TRBD1 (6 bases). Germline CDR1 reads LNHNV; CDR2 reads YYDKDF (reference sequence). Between the trimmed V and J ends, which lost 0 bases and 3 bases, there was a span of 12 bases. This CDR3 is 15 amino acids long. The CDR3 coding sequence is TGTGCCACCAGCAGAGATCGCGGACAGAGCTACGAGCAGTACTTC. Encoded protein: CATSRDRGQSYEQYF.

The genes are TRBV19 and TRBJ2-3; D not resolved. The CDR3 runs 17 residues. The V end was cut by 4 bases, the J end by 2 bases, with 19 bases between. CDR1 and CDR2 (germline): LNHDA, SQIVND (reference sequence). DNA of the CDR3: TGTGCCAGTAGTAGCAGCCGGGTATGCCCATACACAGATACGCAGTATTTT. Translating it yields CASSSSRVCPYTDTQYF.

The chain uses TRBV5-1 and TRBJ2-7; the match to TRBD2 covers 8 bases. The CDR3 extends over 16 amino acids. Trimming at V came to 0 bases and at J to 6 bases, leaving 11 bases not matched to a gene. Germline CDR1 and CDR2: SGHRS and YFSETQ. The CDR3: CASSLAGGTRVCEQYF. Here the CDR3 DNA reads TGCGCCAGCAGCTTGGCCGGTGGGACTAGGGTGTGCGAGCAGTACTTC.

This chain uses TRBV12-5 with TRBJ2-3, with 14 nucleotides matching TRBD2. V gave up 4 bases and J gave up 1 base; unmatched junction bases: 7. The germline CDR1 and CDR2 sequences are LGHNT and FRNRAP. The CDR3 length is 18 residues. CDR3 sequence: CASGSGLAGAPRTDTQYF. The CDR3 coding sequence is TGTGCTAGTGGTTCGGGACTAGCGGGAGCCCCGCGCACAGATACGCAGTATTTT.

This clone was seen just once. This chain links TRBV5-4 with TRBJ2-3, with D perhaps matching TRBD1 (6 bases). The germline gives CDR1 SGHNT, CDR2 YYREEE (reference sequence). The V end was cut by 9 bases, the J end by 2 bases, with 13 bases between. This CDR3 has 13 residues. CDR3 sequence: CATKDRPTDTQYF. The CDR3, as DNA: TGTGCCACCAAGGACAGACCCACAGATACGCAGTATTTT.

The chain combines TRBV6-1 with TRBJ2-7; D may be TRBD2 (5 bases). Germline CDR1 reads MNHNS; CDR2 reads SASEGT. V shed 1 base and J shed 11 bases, with 12 bases lying between them. The CDR3 totals 12 residues. CDR3 DNA: TGTGCCAGCAGTGAAGAAGAGGGAAGGGAGTACTTC. This translates into CASSEEEGREYF.

V is TRBV11-2 and J is TRBJ2-1, with 7 nucleotides matching TRBD2. CDR1 and CDR2 from the germline V gene are SGHAT and FQNNGV. V gave up 5 bases and J gave up 8 bases; unmatched junction bases: 6. The CDR3 has 13 residues. CDR3 DNA: TGTGCCAGCAGCCCCCCGGGAGGAGATGAGCAGTTCTTC. Residues: CASSPPGGDEQFF. Drawing the rest from reference TRBV11-2 and TRBJ2-1, the complete variable domain is EAGVAQSPRYKIIEKRQSVAFWCNPISGHATLYWYQQILGQGPKLLIQFQNNGVVDDSQLPKDRFSAERLKGVDSTLKIQPAKLEDSAVYLCASSPPGGDEQFFGPGTRLTVL.

The genes are TRBV5-4 and TRBJ1-1; D might be TRBD1 (5 bases). Germline lookup yields CDR1 SGHNT and CDR2 YYREEE (reference sequence). Trimming cost V 2 bases and J 2 bases, with 10 bases left between them. The CDR3 loop spans 14 amino acids. This CDR3 is CASSLGVPNTEAFF. CDR3 in DNA: TGTGCCAGCAGCTTAGGGGTCCCCAACACTGAAGCTTTCTTT.

The chain is built from TRBV6-6 and TRBJ1-1; 8 positions agree with TRBD1. The length of the CDR3 is 15 residues. Per germline, CDR1 MNHNY and CDR2 SVGAGI (reference sequence). The V segment lost 5 bases and the J segment 11 bases; nucleotides outside the gene matches: 16. CDR3: CASSVLGQGARGAFF. The CDR3, as DNA: TGTGCCAGCAGTGTCCTGGGCCAGGGGGCCAGGGGGGCTTTCTTT.

The V and J genes are TRBV6-5 and TRBJ2-7; D is possibly TRBD2 (6 bases). The germline V gene has CDR1 MNHEY and CDR2 SVGAGI. The V and J ends lost 2 bases and 7 bases respectively, with 18 bases between them. The CDR3 extends over 15 amino acids. As DNA, the CDR3 is TGTGCCAGCAGTTACACGTCCAGGCCCCGGGAGGAGCAGTACTTC. Its translation is CASSYTSRPREEQYF.

The gene calls are TRBV19 and TRBJ2-5, with a weak D call TRBD1 (5 bases). The V gene lost 1 base and the J gene lost 4 bases, with 16 bases spanning the gap. The CDR3 spans 16 residues. The germline CDR1 and CDR2 sequences are LNHDA and SQIVND (reference sequence). The CDR3 reads CASSIGPQNRGETQYF. CDR3 coding DNA: TGTGCCAGTAGTATAGGCCCTCAGAATAGGGGAGAGACCCAGTACTTC.

This clone was seen only a few times. The chain recombines TRBV19 with TRBJ2-7; D perhaps matches TRBD1 (5 bases). Germline values: CDR1 LNHDA, CDR2 SQIVND (reference sequence). The CDR3 loop spans 15 amino acids. Deletions cut 1 base from V and 2 bases from J, with 12 bases between. The CDR3 sequence is CASSIATGRPYEQYF. CDR3 DNA: TGTGCCAGTAGTATAGCAACAGGCCGTCCCTACGAGCAGTACTTC.

The gene calls are TRBV7-9 and TRBJ1-2, with TRBD1 matching over 7 bases. The CDR3 is 15 amino acids. Germline assignment: CDR1 SEHNR and CDR2 FQNEAQ (reference sequence). The V gene end was trimmed by 4 bases and the J gene end by 6 bases; junction bases not matched to a gene: 11. CDR3 nucleotides: TGTGCCAGCAGCTCCCTGGGCAGGGGGGCGGATGGCTACACCTTC. It yields the protein CASSSLGRGADGYTF.

This sequence joins TRBV7-8 and TRBJ2-7; maybe TRBD1 (6 bases). This CDR3 is built from 17 residues. The germline V gene encodes CDR1 SGHVS and CDR2 FQNEAQ. Trimming cost V 5 bases and J 4 bases, with 24 bases left between them. The CDR3 DNA follows: TGTGCCAGCAGCCCCGGATCCCGGGGACAATTGAGTTACGAGCAGTACTTC. Its protein is CASSPGSRGQLSYEQYF. The full variable domain, completed using reference TRBV7-8 and TRBJ2-7, is GAGVSQSPRYKVAKRGQDVALRCDPISGHVSLFWYQQALGQGPEFLTYFQNEAQLDKSGLPSDRFFAERPEGSVSTLKIQRTQQEDSAVYLCASSPGSRGQLSYEQYFGPGTRLTVT.

Only a few counts were recorded for this clone. The chain joins TRBV14 to TRBJ1-2, with D possibly being TRBD1 (5 bases). Germline values: CDR1 SGHDN, CDR2 FVKESK. With 5 bases removed from V and 4 bases from J, the gap between germline ends came to 14 bases. The CDR3 spans 14 residues. The CDR3 is CASSGGSRFYGYTF. The CDR3 region has the DNA TGTGCCAGCAGCGGGGGGAGCAGGTTCTATGGCTACACCTTC.

V is TRBV30 and J is TRBJ2-7, with 7 bases aligning to TRBD2. V shed 2 bases and J 0 bases; nucleotides not matched to a gene: 4. CDR1 is GTSNPN, CDR2 SVGIG, per germline (reference sequence). This CDR3 is built from 14 residues. The CDR3 reads CAWSRQRGSYEQYF. DNA for the CDR3: TGTGCCTGGAGTCGGCAGCGGGGCTCCTACGAGCAGTACTTC.

The chain is built from TRBV27 and TRBJ1-2; perhaps TRBD1 as D (5 bases). CDR1 MNHEY and CDR2 SMNVEV come from the germline V gene (reference sequence). The length of the CDR3 is 15 residues. With 2 bases removed from V and 8 bases from J, the gap between germline ends came to 18 bases. CDR3 nucleotides: TGTGCCAGCAGTTTACTGGGGAAAGGGGTTTTGGGCTACACCTTC. Its protein product is CASSLLGKGVLGYTF.

This clone occurred a few times. V is TRBV28 and J is TRBJ2-7, with TRBD2 as a possible D gene (5 bases). The germline V gene encodes CDR1 MDHEN and CDR2 SYDVKM. The ends were cut back, 8 bases at V and 2 bases at J, with 16 bases in the middle. The CDR3 covers 14 residues. The CDR3 loop reads CASSKRMHPYEQYF. For the CDR3, the DNA is TGTGCCAGCTCGAAGCGGATGCACCCCTACGAGCAGTACTTC.

The chain employs TRBV11-3 and TRBJ2-5, with 10 bases lining up with TRBD1. In germline, CDR1 is SGHNT, CDR2 YENEEA. The CDR3 sequence is 17 residues long. With 5 bases clipped from V and 4 bases from J, the junction kept 13 bases outside the gene matches. Here the CDR3 DNA reads TGTGCCAGCAGCCCCGATGGACAGGGGGACGTCAGAGAGACCCAGTACTTC. It specifies CASSPDGQGDVRETQYF.